Each of the 11 T cell receptor beta chains below was sequenced from the same sample in a study of shared clonotypes between healthy human individuals. Only in-frame clones appear in the TCRdb table, and some are missing; sequencing was by immunoSEQ multiplex PCR. Of more than 1,200,000 clones in the sample, approximately 98.5% were seen once. What was sequenced was naive CD4+ T cells sorted from blood. Subset in this sample: CD45RA+ positively selected. The source is a man aged 25 to 40 in good health.

This chain uses TRBV7-8 with TRBJ2-1; TRBD2 aligns across 10 bases. Germline values: CDR1 SGHVS, CDR2 FQNEAQ. The CDR3 is 16 residues long. Trimming cost V 3 bases and J 8 bases; bases outside gene matches: 10. CDR3 amino acids: CASSLYTSGRGDEQFF. As DNA, the CDR3 is TGTGCCAGCAGCTTGTACACCAGCGGGAGGGGCGATGAGCAGTTCTTC.

This clone was seen only once. The chain couples TRBV4-3 to TRBJ2-5; no firm D call. Germline V gene data show CDR1 as LGHNA and CDR2 as YSLEER. The CDR3 is 16 amino acids. Trimming removed 0 bases from V and 0 bases from J, with 11 bases in between. The CDR3 DNA is TGCGCCAGCAGCCAAGATCCGGGCGTCCACCAAGAGACCCAGTACTTC. Translated, it gives CASSQDPGVHQETQYF.

As concerns this clone: The same CDR3 also results from other DNA sequences found in this sample. The V and J genes are TRBV9 and TRBJ2-6; no definite D call. CDR1 and CDR2 from the germline V gene are SGDLS and YYNGEE. This CDR3 has 15 amino acids. V was clipped by 0 bases and J by 1 base, with 5 bases between them. The CDR3 DNA reads as TGTGCCAGCAGCGTAGTTGCTTCTGGGGCCAACGTCCTGACTTTC. It encodes CASSVVASGANVLTF. The full variable domain, with the rest looked up from reference TRBV9 and TRBJ2-6, is DSGVTQTPKHLITATGQRVTLRCSPRSGDLSVYWYQQSLDQGLQFLIQYYNGEERAKGNILERFSAQQFPDLHSELNLSSLELGDSALYFCASSVVASGANVLTFGAGSRLTVL.

The chain is built from TRBV18 and TRBJ2-7; 11 bases match TRBD2. CDR3 length equals 17 residues. Germline trimming cut 6 bases from V and 3 bases from J; bases unmatched to any gene: 13. The germline V gene encodes CDR1 KGHSH and CDR2 LQKENI. CDR3 amino acids: CASSLTSGSFGFYEQYF. The CDR3 DNA sequence: TGTGCCAGCTCGCTAACTAGCGGGAGTTTTGGTTTCTACGAGCAGTACTTC.

The chain employs TRBV14 and TRBJ2-2; possibly TRBD1 for D (5 bases). The CDR3 is 14 residues long. The ends were cut back, 6 bases at V and 3 bases at J, with 11 bases in the middle. CDR1 and CDR2 (germline): SGHDN, FVKESK. The CDR3 sequence is CASSRQLDTGELFF. The CDR3 nucleotides read TGTGCCAGCAGTAGACAGCTGGACACCGGGGAGCTGTTTTTT. The entire variable domain, with the rest obtained from reference TRBV14 and TRBJ2-2, is as follows: EAGVTQFPSHSVIEKGQTVTLRCDPISGHDNLYWYRRVMGKEIKFLLHFVKESKQDESGMPNNRFLAERTGGTYSTLKVQPAELEDSGVYFCASSRQLDTGELFFGEGSRLTVL.

The chain employs TRBV4-1 and TRBJ2-1; unclear D gene. CDR1 and CDR2 from the germline V gene are MGHRA and YSYEKL. This CDR3 comprises 13 residues. V lost 4 bases and J 0 bases, leaving 4 bases between the germline ends. The CDR3 nucleotides are TGCGCCAGCAGCCCTAGCTCCTACAATGAGCAGTTCTTC. Its translation: CASSPSSYNEQFF.

The chain uses TRBV28 and TRBJ2-2; 10 nucleotides match TRBD2. The germline V gene has CDR1 MDHEN and CDR2 SYDVKM. The V and J ends lost 4 bases and 2 bases, in that order; junction bases with no gene match: 13. The CDR3 is 19 residues long. This CDR3 reads CASSYPTRLAGVNTGELFF. CDR3 DNA: TGTGCCAGCAGTTACCCAACAAGGCTAGCGGGAGTAAACACCGGGGAGCTGTTTTTT.

The chain recombines TRBV6-6 with TRBJ2-3; 9 bases agree with TRBD1. Per the germline V gene, CDR1 is MNHNY and CDR2 is SVGAGI (reference sequence). With 5 bases clipped from V and 2 bases from J, the junction kept 8 bases outside the gene matches. The CDR3 loop spans 16 amino acids. The CDR3 spells CASSRPRTGDTDTQYF. For the CDR3, the DNA is TGTGCCAGCAGTCGTCCGAGGACAGGGGACACAGATACGCAGTATTTT.

V usage is TRBV6-5 and J usage is TRBJ1-1; tentatively, D is TRBD1 (5 bases). In germline, CDR1 is MNHEY, CDR2 SVGAGI. This CDR3 has 14 residues. V was clipped by 2 bases and J by 7 bases, with 14 bases between them. The CDR3 DNA is TGTGCCAGCAGTTACAGGGGCCCTGCAAGTGAAGCTTTCTTT. As protein: CASSYRGPASEAFF.

This clone was observed a single time. The chain combines TRBV29-1 with TRBJ2-5, with D perhaps given as TRBD1 or TRBD2 (6 bases each). V lost 0 bases and J 5 bases, leaving 28 bases between the germline ends. The CDR3 length is 19 residues. Looked up from germline, CDR1 is SQVTM and CDR2 is ANQGSEA. The CDR3 reads CSVEDLRRVGGQPSETQYF. CDR3 nucleotide sequence: TGCAGCGTTGAAGATCTCCGTAGAGTCGGGGGCCAACCTTCGGAGACCCAGTACTTC.

This chain connects TRBV4-3 to TRBJ2-1; 7 nucleotides agree with TRBD2. V lost 0 bases to trimming and J lost 0 bases; unmatched junction nucleotides: 5. The CDR3 length is 17 residues. Germline V gives CDR1 LGHNA, CDR2 YSLEER. The CDR3 spells CASSQEVAGASYNEQFF. In DNA form, the CDR3 reads TGCGCCAGCAGCCAAGAGGTAGCGGGCGCCTCCTACAATGAGCAGTTCTTC.